Each of the 14 T cell receptor beta chains below was sequenced from the same sample in a study of T-cell reconstitution after alpha-beta-depleted transplantation in children. The library targeted TCRbeta and was prepared with unique molecular identifiers. TCRdb called the PCR reads again in MiXCR, with one record for every CDR3 protein. The sample gives about 610,000 distinct CDR3 sequences, approximately 10% of which show up once; roughly 4% is in the top ten. The material sequenced was PBMCs from the stem cell graft donor, taken from the stem cell graft. The source of these receptors is a human donor who donated a stem cell graft to a child with acute myeloid leukemia.

This clonotype was observed a few times. The chain joins TRBV12-3 or TRBV12-4 to TRBJ1-1; 8 bases agree with TRBD1. CDR3 length: 15 residues. With 6 bases clipped from V and 2 bases from J, the junction kept 8 bases outside the gene matches. DNA of the CDR3: TGTGCCAGCAGGTACGGACAGGGCATCAACACTGAAGCTTTCTTT. It codes for CASRYGQGINTEAFF.

This clonotype was found a few times. Its ends do not fully match the called genes, so a read error is possible. This chain connects TRBV12-3 or TRBV12-4 to TRBJ2-7, with a tentative D call TRBD2 (5 bases). The CDR3 is made up of 15 amino acids. CDR3: CASSLKRRSSDEQYF. The CDR3 region has the DNA TGTGCCAGCAGTTTAAAGCGGAGGTCCTCCGACGAGCAGTACTTC.

For this clonotype: This sequence may be a read error, since a much larger clone differs from it by one base. This chain connects TRBV10-3 to TRBJ2-1; no reliable D call. The germline V gene encodes CDR1 ENHRY and CDR2 SYGVKD. V was pared by 3 bases and J by 0 bases, with 9 bases between. CDR3 length: 15 residues. CDR3 amino acids: CAISEDPSSYNEQFF. The DNA for the CDR3 is TGTGCCATCAGTGAAGACCCGAGCTCCTACAATGAGCAGTTCTTC.

The chain joins TRBV18 to TRBJ2-7; no firm D call. V lost 2 bases to trimming and J lost 2 bases, with 16 bases between them. The germline gives CDR1 KGHSH, CDR2 LQKENI. The CDR3 length is 16 residues. The CDR3 DNA reads TGTGCCAGCTCACCAATCCCGTCCGGAACCACCTACGAGCAGTACTTC. Translation: CASSPIPSGTTYEQYF.

This clonotype was seen ten or more times. The chain recombines TRBV20-1 with TRBJ1-5, with no clear D. Trimming cost V 5 bases and J 1 base, with 15 bases left between them. Germline loops: CDR1 DFQATT, CDR2 SNEGSKA (reference sequence). This CDR3 has 15 amino acids. The CDR3 DNA reads as TGCAGTGCTGGAGGGAGCCAGACGAGCAATCAGCCCCAGCATTTT. This sequence encodes CSAGGSQTSNQPQHF.

This clonotype was observed many times. This chain uses TRBV20-1 with TRBJ2-2; possibly TRBD1 or TRBD2 for D (5 bases each). Trimming cost V 3 bases and J 0 bases, with 8 bases left between them. The CDR3 loop spans 14 amino acids. Germline V gives CDR1 DFQATT, CDR2 SNEGSKA (reference sequence). The CDR3 coding sequence is TGCAGTGCTAGCGGGACCGCGAACACCGGGGAGCTGTTTTTT. The encoded protein is CSASGTANTGELFF.

This clonotype was found a few times. The rearrangement joins TRBV6-1 to TRBJ1-1, with D possibly TRBD1 on 6 matching bases. V was trimmed by 6 bases and J by 1 base, leaving 15 bases between them. The germline V gene has CDR1 MNHNS and CDR2 SASEGT. The CDR3 spans 15 residues. For the CDR3, the DNA is TGTGCCAGCAGGGCCCGGGACACGGAGAACACTGAAGCTTTCTTT. Protein product: CASRARDTENTEAFF.

The chain has TRBV6-1 and TRBJ1-6; 8 nucleotides align to TRBD1. The CDR3 has 14 residues. V shed 9 bases and J 14 bases; nucleotides not matched to a gene: 15. Germline assignment: CDR1 MNHNS and CDR2 SASEGT. The CDR3 DNA is TGTGCCAGAAGCTCTACAGGGGGGGCTCTATCCCTCCACTTT. Protein sequence: CARSSTGGALSLHF.

This clonotype was found many times. The genes are TRBV12-3 or TRBV12-4 and TRBJ2-7; 7 bases match TRBD1. This CDR3 has 14 amino acids. Losses at the gene ends were 6 bases for V and 2 bases for J; bases not matched to a gene: 7. CDR3 sequence (DNA): TGTGCCAGCAGCCCTGGGACAGCAACCTACGAGCAGTACTTC. As protein: CASSPGTATYEQYF.

This clonotype was seen a few times. The genes are TRBV7-3 and TRBJ2-4; tentative D call: TRBD1 (5 bases). CDR1 and CDR2 (germline): SGHTA, FQGTGA. V lost 2 bases, J lost 5 bases, and 10 bases lay in between. This CDR3 spans 14 amino acids. For the CDR3, the DNA is TGTGCCAGCAGCTTAGGGGCCGGTGAAAACATTCAGTACTTC. Translation: CASSLGAGENIQYF.

This clonotype was counted only a few times. The rearrangement joins TRBV5-1 to TRBJ2-1; 8 nucleotides match TRBD2. Germline CDR1 and CDR2: SGHRS and YFSETQ. This CDR3 region has 15 residues. The trim removed 1 base at V and 6 bases at J, leaving 6 bases unmatched. The CDR3 DNA is TGCGCCAGCAGCTTGAGTCTAGCGGGTCGCAATGAGCAGTTCTTC. This encodes CASSLSLAGRNEQFF. Full variable domain (outside the CDR3, taken from reference TRBV5-1 and TRBJ2-1): KAGVTQTPRYLIKTRGQQVTLSCSPISGHRSVSWYQQTPGQGLQFLFEYFSETQRNKGNFPGRFSGRQFSNSRSEMNVSTLELGDSALYLCASSLSLAGRNEQFFGPGTRLTVL.

This clonotype was seen a few times. This chain connects TRBV6-6 to TRBJ1-1; D unresolved. V was pared by 7 bases and J by 3 bases, with 6 bases between. Germline V gene sequence: CDR1 MNHNY, CDR2 SVGAGI (reference sequence). This CDR3 is 11 amino acids long. This CDR3 reads CASNRYTEAFF. The CDR3 nucleotides are TGTGCCAGCAACAGATACACTGAAGCTTTCTTT.

This clonotype was found many times. The V and J genes are TRBV5-1 and TRBJ2-5; 8 bases align to TRBD1. The CDR3 is 16 amino acids. CDR1 and CDR2 from the germline V gene are SGHRS and YFSETQ. V lost 4 bases, J lost 5 bases, and 13 bases stayed unmatched. CDR3 sequence: CASSRNQDRGRETQYF. Here the CDR3 DNA reads TGCGCCAGCAGCAGAAACCAAGACAGGGGCCGGGAGACCCAGTACTTC.

V gene TRBV7-2 combines with J gene TRBJ2-1; D not resolved. The length of the CDR3 is 13 residues. CDR1 SGHTA and CDR2 FQGNSA come from the germline V gene. Trimming left V 4 bases short and J 10 bases short, with 14 bases between. Written as DNA, the CDR3 is TGTGCCAGCAGCTCAGTGAAGAATTGGGAGCAGTTCTTC. This translates into CASSSVKNWEQFF. Full variable domain (rest looked up from reference TRBV7-2 and TRBJ2-1): GAGVSQSPSNKVTEKGKDVELRCDPISGHTALYWYRQSLGQGLEFLIYFQGNSAPDKSGLPSDRFSAERTGGSVSTLTIQRTQQEDSAVYLCASSSVKNWEQFFGPGTRLTVL.